This paragraph covers one T cell receptor beta chain sequence. Its specificity is not known. CDR3 length: 12 residues. With 5 bases removed from V and 7 bases from J, the gap between germline ends came to 11 bases. Some clones are missing from TCRdb's copy, which holds only in-frame ones; the method was immunoSEQ multiplex PCR. The sample yields about 83,000 clones, 75% to 95% seen once. This sample was taken from a study of T cell responses to AZD1222 COVID-19 vaccine. Findings and caveats of the study: Unmutated regions of variants are reportedly targeted by nearly half of spike-specific TCRs. Of the AZD1222 recipients, only six or seven were seropositive at baseline.

The specimen comprised peripheral blood, sampled on day 0 of MenACWY control vaccination. The V and J genes are TRBV12-3 or TRBV12-4 and TRBJ1-1; D call uncertain. The receptor's source is an adult in good health. In DNA, the CDR3 is TGTGCCAGCAGTGTTGACGGAAATGAAGCTTTCTTT. Its translation is CASSVDGNEAFF.